The 21 T cell receptor beta chains below all came from one sample that was sequenced in a study of shared clonotypes between healthy human individuals. The method was immunoSEQ multiplex PCR; TCRdb's version includes in-frame clones alone and lacks a portion of them. In the table there are about 2.1 million clones, roughly 93% of which are singletons. Positively selected for CCR7, the CD45RO-negative cells used as naive CD8 cells excluded terminally differentiated effector memory CD45RA+ cells. The sequenced sample consisted of naive CD8+ T cells from PBMCs. Source of these receptors: a man aged 18 to 35 in good health. Some clones in this sample may be carry-over from other donors' samples.

The rearrangement links TRBV30 to TRBJ2-7; D uncertain. The CDR3 loop spans 14 amino acids. Trimming cost V 0 bases and J 3 bases, with 12 bases left between them. The germline gives CDR1 GTSNPN, CDR2 SVGIG (reference sequence). The DNA for the CDR3 is TGTGCCTGGAGTGTACGGCTACAGTACTACGAGCAGTACTTC. It specifies CAWSVRLQYYEQYF.

This chain uses TRBV7-3 with TRBJ2-1; 11 positions match TRBD2. The CDR3 spans 15 residues. J gave up 9 bases and V 2 bases, and 6 bases lay outside the gene matches. Looked up from germline, CDR1 is SGHTA and CDR2 is FQGTGA. CDR3 in amino acids: CASSLVTSGMGEQFF. CDR3 in DNA: TGTGCCAGCAGCTTAGTGACTAGCGGGATGGGTGAGCAGTTCTTC.

The gene calls are TRBV4-3 and TRBJ2-3; D might be TRBD2 (6 bases). This CDR3 spans 15 amino acids. The germline CDR1 and CDR2 sequences are LGHNA and YSLEER. The V gene lost 6 bases and the J gene lost 2 bases, with 15 bases spanning the gap. CDR3 sequence: CASSGREFNTDTQYF. CDR3 bases: TGCGCCAGCAGTGGTCGGGAGTTCAACACAGATACGCAGTATTTT.

Details on this clone: A junction end diverges from the germline sequence, so it may reflect a read error. This sequence joins TRBV30 and TRBJ1-2; no definite D call. The CDR3 has 8 amino acids. CDR1 and CDR2 (germline): GTSNPN, SVGIG (reference sequence). The DNA of the CDR3 is TGTGCCTGGAACGGACTCTCCTTC. Amino acid sequence: CAWNGLSF.

The chain joins TRBV25-1 to TRBJ2-2; D possibly corresponds to TRBD1 (5 bases). This CDR3 is built from 14 residues. V was shortened by 3 bases and J by 6 bases, with 11 bases between the two germline ends. Germline V CDR1 and CDR2: MGHDK, SYGVNS. The CDR3 coding sequence is TGTGCCAGCAGTGACAGGGATCTGCCCGGGGAGCTGTTTTTT. Protein: CASSDRDLPGELFF.

The rearrangement uses TRBV7-3 and TRBJ2-5, with 9 nucleotides matching TRBD2. V gave up 5 bases and J gave up 5 bases; unmatched junction bases: 9. The CDR3 runs 15 residues. Germline V gives CDR1 SGHTA, CDR2 FQGTGA. In nucleotides, the CDR3 is TGTGCCAGCAGCCCCACGGGTAGCGGGAGTGAGACCCAGTACTTC. The encoded protein is CASSPTGSGSETQYF. Together with reference TRBV7-3 and TRBJ2-5, the CDR3 gives the full variable domain: GAGVSQTPSNKVTEKGKYVELRCDPISGHTALYWYRQSLGQGPEFLIYFQGTGAADDSGLPNDRFFAVRPEGSVSTLKIQRTERGDSAVYLCASSPTGSGSETQYFGPGTRLLVL.

This clone was observed a single time. V is TRBV4-1 and J is TRBJ2-5; no clear D gene. The V end was cut by 0 bases, the J end by 3 bases, with 20 bases between. The CDR3 covers 18 residues. Germline CDR1 is MGHRA and CDR2 is YSYEKL. Here the CDR3 reads CASSQDNQPKGLKETQYF. The CDR3 region has the DNA TGCGCCAGCAGCCAAGATAATCAGCCAAAGGGCCTCAAAGAGACCCAGTACTTC.

The chain combines TRBV7-9 with TRBJ2-3; TRBD2 agrees at 7 bases. The CDR3 extends over 14 amino acids. V dropped 5 bases and J dropped 4; count of bases not matched to a gene: 6. Per the germline V gene, CDR1 is SEHNR and CDR2 is FQNEAQ (reference sequence). CDR3 residues: CASSEPTSPDTQYF. CDR3 coding DNA: TGTGCCAGCAGCGAACCGACTAGCCCAGATACGCAGTATTTT. Combining the CDR3 with reference TRBV7-9 and TRBJ2-3 gives the whole variable domain DTGVSQNPRHKITKRGQNVTFRCDPISEHNRLYWYRQTLGQGPEFLTYFQNEAQLEKSRLLSDRFSAERPKGSFSTLEIQRTEQGDSAMYLCASSEPTSPDTQYFGPGTRLTVL.

This chain links TRBV27 with TRBJ1-2, with 8 bases aligning to TRBD1. The CDR3 totals 16 residues. The germline gives CDR1 MNHEY, CDR2 SMNVEV (reference sequence). With V trimmed by 5 bases and J by 4 bases, 12 bases remained unmatched. The CDR3 loop is CASSPFRTGYTYGYTF. The CDR3 DNA reads TGTGCCAGCAGTCCCTTCCGGACAGGGTATACCTATGGCTACACCTTC.

The chain carries TRBV2 and TRBJ2-1; 7 bases fit TRBD1. CDR3 size: 14 residues. The V gene end was trimmed by 11 bases and the J gene end by 5 bases; junction bases not matched to a gene: 12. CDR1 and CDR2 from the germline V gene are SNHLY and FYNNEI. The CDR3 loop is CACQGQEWNNEQFF. The CDR3 coding sequence is TGTGCCTGTCAAGGACAGGAGTGGAACAATGAGCAGTTCTTC.

The rearrangement links TRBV6-1 to TRBJ2-5; TRBD2 matches 12 bases. The CDR3 has 18 amino acids. Germline CDR1 is MNHNS and CDR2 is SASEGT. Trimming removed 1 base from V and 5 bases from J; junction bases left unmatched: 11. CDR3 amino acids: CASSEEGASGRAWETQYF. CDR3 sequence (DNA): TGTGCCAGCAGTGAAGAAGGTGCTAGCGGGAGGGCCTGGGAGACCCAGTACTTC.

The rearrangement joins TRBV11-1 to TRBJ1-1; D unresolved. V shed 1 base and J shed 0 bases, with 9 bases lying between them. The CDR3 loop spans 15 amino acids. Germline CDR1 SGHAT, CDR2 FQDESV (reference sequence). CDR3 sequence: CASSLEVGLNTEAFF. For the CDR3, the DNA is TGTGCCAGCAGCTTAGAGGTGGGCCTGAACACTGAAGCTTTCTTT.

The chain links TRBV4-1 to TRBJ2-5, with D tentatively TRBD1 or TRBD2 (6 bases each). The CDR3 sequence is 15 residues long. Trimming took off 5 bases at V and 4 bases at J, with 17 bases between the two ends. Per the germline V gene, CDR1 is MGHRA and CDR2 is YSYEKL. This CDR3 reads CASSMGAGQIETQYF. The CDR3 nucleotides are TGCGCCAGCAGCATGGGGGCGGGACAAATAGAGACCCAGTACTTC.

This sequence joins TRBV27 and TRBJ2-6, with no clear D. The CDR3 has 16 residues. Per the germline V gene, CDR1 is MNHEY and CDR2 is SMNVEV (reference sequence). The ends were cut back, 4 bases at V and 0 bases at J, with 10 bases in the middle. The CDR3 DNA follows: TGTGCCAGCAGTTCCGCAGGTCGCTCTGGGGCCAACGTCCTGACTTTC. Amino acid sequence: CASSSAGRSGANVLTF.

The rearrangement links TRBV13 to TRBJ1-2; tentative D call: TRBD1 (5 bases). Trimming removed 3 bases at V and 3 bases at J, with 20 bases between. Germline CDR1 reads PRHDT; CDR2 reads FYEKMQ (reference sequence). This CDR3 is 17 amino acids long. The CDR3 here is CASSFFRGGLGDYGYTF. CDR3 nucleotide sequence: TGTGCCAGCAGCTTTTTTAGGGGTGGACTTGGGGACTATGGCTACACCTTC.

This rearrangement joins TRBV7-9 to TRBJ2-1, with 14 bases fitting TRBD2. Unmatched junction bases numbered 11, after V lost 4 bases and J lost 6 bases. The CDR3 contains 18 residues. Germline CDR1 is SEHNR and CDR2 is FQNEAQ (reference sequence). CDR3 sequence (DNA): TGTGCCAGCAGCTCCGTAGGGACTAGCGGGAGACTCGGCAATGAGCAGTTCTTC. It yields the protein CASSSVGTSGRLGNEQFF.

The chain employs TRBV11-2 and TRBJ2-7; 7 bases are a match to TRBD1. The CDR3 is 16 residues long. Germline V CDR1 and CDR2: SGHAT, FQNNGV. The trim removed 4 bases at V and 4 bases at J, leaving 13 bases unmatched. This chain's CDR3 is CASSSIPGTAIYEQYF. Written as DNA, the CDR3 is TGTGCCAGCAGCTCAATACCCGGGACAGCCATATACGAGCAGTACTTC.

This chain uses TRBV7-8 with TRBJ2-7, with 8 bases identical to TRBD1. J was trimmed by 5 bases and V by 2 bases; bases with no gene match: 5. The germline gives CDR1 SGHVS, CDR2 FQNEAQ. CDR3 length equals 14 residues. CDR3 DNA sequence: TGTGCCAGCAGCTTAACGGCAGGGGGCCACGAGCAGTACTTC. Residues: CASSLTAGGHEQYF.

The chain joins TRBV4-1 to TRBJ2-1, with D unresolved. Germline CDR1 reads MGHRA; CDR2 reads YSYEKL. Trimming pared 4 bases from V and 9 bases from J, leaving 10 bases between. The CDR3 contains 12 residues. The CDR3 spells CASSLSFVEQFF. CDR3 bases: TGCGCCAGCAGCCTGTCATTCGTTGAGCAGTTCTTC.

The CDR3 DNA sequence: TGTGCCAGCAGCGCTTGGGGGACGGACGGGGATACGCAGTATTTT. Translating gives CASSAWGTDGDTQYF. The rearrangement joins TRBV9 to TRBJ2-3; D possibly matches TRBD1 or TRBD2 (5 bases each). Deletions cut 3 bases from V and 6 bases from J, with 17 bases between. CDR3 size: 15 residues. Germline V gene sequence: CDR1 SGDLS, CDR2 YYNGEE.

The chain uses TRBV5-1 and TRBJ2-2; TRBD2 matches 8 bases. Germline V lookup: CDR1 SGHRS, CDR2 YFSETQ. V lost 0 bases, J lost 2 bases, and 12 bases stayed unmatched. The CDR3 runs to 19 residues. Here the CDR3 reads CASSLVLGVAGLNTGELFF. The CDR3 nucleotides read TGCGCCAGCAGCTTGGTCCTTGGGGTAGCGGGACTAAACACCGGGGAGCTGTTTTTT.